The 21 T cell receptor beta chains listed next were all sequenced from one sample in a study of blood T cell repertoires in COVID-19. Generated by immunoSEQ multiplex PCR, the TCRdb table keeps only in-frame clones and is missing some. The table records 130,000 or so clones, roughly nine tenths of them present only once. Source material: peripheral blood. Receptors were obtained from a woman aged 70-85 years with COVID-19, enrolled during active disease.

This sequence joins TRBV5-1 and TRBJ1-5; D uncertain. Trimming took 0 bases from V and 5 from J, leaving 12 bases between them. This CDR3 is 15 amino acids long. The germline CDR1 and CDR2 sequences are SGHRS and YFSETQ. In nucleotides, the CDR3 is TGCGCCAGCAGCTTGGGAACTGAACCTTATCAGCCCCAGCATTTT. This gives the protein CASSLGTEPYQPQHF.

The chain couples TRBV7-9 to TRBJ2-1; TRBD2 matches 7 bases. Germline lookup yields CDR1 SEHNR and CDR2 FQNEAQ (reference sequence). V dropped 9 bases and J dropped 8; count of bases not matched to a gene: 16. The CDR3 consists of 15 residues. The CDR3: CASNTRGVDDHEQFF. In nucleotides, the CDR3 is TGTGCCAGTAACACCCGGGGGGTTGACGACCATGAGCAGTTCTTC.

This clone came up once. The chain has TRBV7-9 and TRBJ2-7; 9 positions match TRBD2. Germline V gene lookup returns CDR1 SEHNR and CDR2 FQNEAQ (reference sequence). The CDR3 is 16 residues long. The J segment lost 7 bases and the V segment lost 3 bases, leaving 13 bases of the junction unmatched. DNA for the CDR3: TGTGCCAGCAGCTTCGACACGGGACTAGCAGTTAGGGAGCAGTACTTC. This codes for CASSFDTGLAVREQYF.

The chain's CDR3 is CASSKGGTGFLSQHF. The CDR3 DNA reads TGTGCCAGTAGTAAAGGCGGGACAGGGTTTTTGTCCCAGCATTTT. J is TRBJ1-5 and V is TRBV19; 9 nucleotides match TRBD1. This CDR3 contains 15 residues. Germline V gene data show CDR1 as LNHDA and CDR2 as SQIVND (reference sequence). V dropped 4 bases and J dropped 11; count of bases not matched to a gene: 12.

The chain joins TRBV4-2 to TRBJ1-2, with D unresolved. The CDR3 spans 14 residues. V dropped 0 bases and J dropped 2 bases, with 7 bases sitting between them. Germline V gene data show CDR1 as LGHNA and CDR2 as YNFKEQ. This CDR3 is CASSQDAGNYGYTF. As DNA, the CDR3 is TGTGCCAGCAGCCAAGATGCGGGGAACTATGGCTACACCTTC.

The V gene is TRBV5-6, the J gene TRBJ2-1; D may be TRBD2 (5 bases). The ends were cut back, 2 bases at V and 5 bases at J, with 20 bases in the middle. Germline V lookup: CDR1 SGHDT, CDR2 YYEEEE. The CDR3 contains 17 residues. The CDR3 DNA is TGTGCCAGCAGCTTTATATTCCGCCTAGCCCCCCACAATGAGCAGTTCTTC. Translation gives CASSFIFRLAPHNEQFF.

The chain combines TRBV7-3 with TRBJ2-7, with a possible D match to TRBD2 (6 bases). The CDR3 length is 15 residues. The V end lost 5 bases, the J end lost 3 bases, and 17 bases lay between the germline ends. CDR1 is SGHTA, CDR2 FQGTGA, per germline. The DNA for the CDR3 is TGTGCCAGCAGCCCCGGGGGTGGGGGTCGCTACGAGCAGTACTTC. Translating gives CASSPGGGGRYEQYF. The full variable domain, rest sourced from reference TRBV7-3 and TRBJ2-7, is GAGVSQTPSNKVTEKGKYVELRCDPISGHTALYWYRQSLGQGPEFLIYFQGTGAADDSGLPNDRFFAVRPEGSVSTLKIQRTERGDSAVYLCASSPGGGGRYEQYFGPGTRLTVT.

The chain recombines TRBV6-5 with TRBJ1-1; D uncertain. The CDR3 is made up of 14 amino acids. Deletions cut 0 bases from V and 5 bases from J, with 10 bases between. The germline CDR1 and CDR2 sequences are MNHEY and SVGAGI. The CDR3 bases are TGTGCCAGCAGTTACTCTGATGGGCAGACTGAAGCTTTCTTT. It yields the protein CASSYSDGQTEAFF.

This clone was detected only a few times. The gene calls are TRBV25-1 and TRBJ2-1; TRBD1 might be the D (5 bases). Germline assignment: CDR1 MGHDK and CDR2 SYGVNS. Trimming left V 3 bases short and J 9 bases short, with 12 bases between. The CDR3 extends over 13 amino acids. DNA of the CDR3: TGTGCCAGCAGTGAGGTAGGGGTAGCTGAGCAGTTCTTC. It yields the protein CASSEVGVAEQFF. The whole variable domain, remainder taken from reference TRBV25-1 and TRBJ2-1, is EADIYQTPRYLVIGTGKKITLECSQTMGHDKMYWYQQDPGMELHLIHYSYGVNSTEKGDLSSESTVSRIRTEHFPLTLESARPSHTSQYLCASSEVGVAEQFFGPGTRLTVL.

The V call is TRBV18, the J call TRBJ1-6, with a tentative D call TRBD1 (6 bases). There are 15 residues in the CDR3. The V end lost 6 bases, the J end lost 9 bases, and 18 bases lay between the germline ends. Germline V gene sequence: CDR1 KGHSH, CDR2 LQKENI. The CDR3 sequence: CASSRQDPPGSPLHF. CDR3 DNA: TGTGCCAGCTCGCGACAGGATCCTCCAGGTTCACCCCTCCACTTT.

The chain carries TRBV5-1 and TRBJ1-2; the match to TRBD1 covers 9 bases. This CDR3 spans 15 amino acids. The germline V gene has CDR1 SGHRS and CDR2 YFSETQ. Trimming at V came to 4 bases and at J to 4 bases, leaving 8 bases not matched to a gene. CDR3 DNA sequence: TGCGCCAGCAGCGAATCCGGGACAGGGATCTATGGCTACACCTTC. As protein: CASSESGTGIYGYTF. The full variable domain, completed using reference TRBV5-1 and TRBJ1-2, is KAGVTQTPRYLIKTRGQQVTLSCSPISGHRSVSWYQQTPGQGLQFLFEYFSETQRNKGNFPGRFSGRQFSNSRSEMNVSTLELGDSALYLCASSESGTGIYGYTFGSGTRLTVV.

In DNA form, the CDR3 reads TGTGCCAGTAGTATCTCGGGGAACTCCTACGAGCAGTACTTC. Amino acids: CASSISGNSYEQYF. V usage is TRBV19 and J usage is TRBJ2-7, with D perhaps TRBD2 (5 bases). This CDR3 has 14 amino acids. Trimming removed 3 bases at V and 0 bases at J, with 9 bases between. Germline-derived CDR1 and CDR2 are LNHDA and SQIVND (reference sequence).

The rearrangement links TRBV28 to TRBJ2-7; perhaps TRBD1 as D (5 bases). CDR3 length: 14 amino acids. V lost 6 bases and J 6 bases, leaving 18 bases between the germline ends. The germline CDR1 and CDR2 sequences are MDHEN and SYDVKM. The CDR3 sequence: CASSQETALGEQYF. For the CDR3, the DNA is TGTGCCAGCAGCCAAGAGACAGCTCTCGGCGAGCAGTACTTC.

The rearrangement joins TRBV4-1 to TRBJ2-3; 13 nucleotides align to TRBD2. This CDR3 region has 16 residues. CDR1 is MGHRA, CDR2 YSYEKL, per germline. V dropped 4 bases and J dropped 5; count of bases not matched to a gene: 6. This chain's CDR3 is CASSLKLAGGVDTQYF. The CDR3 DNA sequence: TGCGCCAGCAGCCTCAAACTAGCGGGGGGGGTAGATACGCAGTATTTT.

The genes are TRBV10-2 and TRBJ2-1; possible D gene TRBD2, 6 bases. In germline, CDR1 is WSHSY, CDR2 SAAADI. CDR3 length: 13 amino acids. Trimming shortened V by 7 bases and J by 4 bases, and 11 bases separated the two germline ends. DNA for the CDR3: TGCGCCAGCACCTCGGACTATTACAATGAGCAGTTCTTC. Translating it yields CASTSDYYNEQFF.

There are a few counts of this clone. The V gene is TRBV11-3, the J gene TRBJ2-3; 15 nucleotides align to TRBD2. V was pared by 5 bases and J by 2 bases, with 5 bases of the junction left unmatched. Germline V CDR1 and CDR2: SGHNT, YENEEA. The CDR3 consists of 17 residues. CDR3 nucleotide sequence: TGTGCCAGCAGCCCGGGACTAGCGGGGGGCGCCACAGATACGCAGTATTTT. Protein: CASSPGLAGGATDTQYF. Full variable domain (rest looked up from reference TRBV11-3 and TRBJ2-3): EAGVVQSPRYKIIEKKQPVAFWCNPISGHNTLYWYLQNLGQGPELLIRYENEEAVDDSQLPKDRFSAERLKGVDSTLKIQPAELGDSAVYLCASSPGLAGGATDTQYFGPGTRLTVL.

This clone showed up just a few times. CDR3 bases: TGTGCCAGCAGCAACCGAGCCAGAGGAAGCGGCACCGGGGAGCTGTTTTTT. Its translation is CASSNRARGSGTGELFF. The chain links TRBV21-1 to TRBJ2-2; the table's D call of TRBD2 was not tested on the DNA. TRBV21-1 is a listed pseudogene. The CDR3 length is 17 residues.

The V and J genes are TRBV2 and TRBJ1-2, with TRBD1 matching 7 bases. J lost 8 bases, V lost 3 bases, and 12 bases had no gene match. Germline lookup yields CDR1 SNHLY and CDR2 FYNNEI. There are 15 residues in the CDR3. CDR3 amino acids: CASSDQTGLAGGYTF. In DNA form, the CDR3 reads TGTGCCAGCAGTGACCAGACAGGGTTGGCTGGCGGCTACACCTTC.

This clone was seen a few times. The chain is built from TRBV5-4 and TRBJ2-1, with D possibly being TRBD1 (6 bases). The CDR3 runs 15 residues. CDR1 is SGHNT, CDR2 YYREEE, per germline (reference sequence). V was clipped by 4 bases and J by 5 bases, with 16 bases between them. The CDR3 loop reads CASSPQRAGDNEQFF. Here the CDR3 DNA reads TGTGCCAGCAGCCCCCAGAGGGCAGGGGACAATGAGCAGTTCTTC. Filled out from reference TRBV5-4 and TRBJ2-1, the complete variable domain reads ETGVTQSPTHLIKTRGQQVTLRCSSQSGHNTVSWYQQALGQGPQFIFQYYREEENGRGNFPPRFSGLQFPNYSSELNVNALELDDSALYLCASSPQRAGDNEQFFGPGTRLTVL.

The chain has TRBV19 and TRBJ1-1; D is ambiguous. Germline V CDR1 and CDR2: LNHDA, SQIVND (reference sequence). This CDR3 region has 14 residues. Trimming pared 5 bases from V and 6 bases from J, leaving 16 bases between. CDR3 protein: CASSPNIRRAEAFF. The CDR3 bases are TGTGCCAGTAGTCCTAATATTCGGAGGGCTGAAGCTTTCTTT.

This chain links TRBV10-3 with TRBJ2-1; the match to TRBD1 covers 7 bases. The CDR3 has 15 amino acids. J gave up 8 bases and V 1 base, and 8 bases lay outside the gene matches. Germline CDR1 is ENHRY and CDR2 is SYGVKD. The CDR3 nucleotides are TGTGCCATCAGTGAGTACAGGGGTCCAGCCTATGAGCAGTTCTTC. Protein: CAISEYRGPAYEQFF.